These 2 T cell receptor beta chains came from one sample sequenced in a study of Graves' ophthalmopathy and Graves' hyperthyroidism. The authors amplified TCR beta CDR3 regions from RNA transcripts. RT-PCR was first run with HTBI primers, then multiplex PCR in a second round. Via MiXCR, TCRdb re-called the multiplex PCR reads, giving one row per CDR3 protein. The repertoire holds around 670,000 distinct CDR3 sequences, with roughly two fifths as singletons. Material for sequencing was peripheral blood. Receptors originate from an adult man with Graves' ophthalmopathy.

In its sample, this clonotype was seen many times. V gene TRBV14 combines with J gene TRBJ1-1; D uncertain. Trimming shortened V by 3 bases and J by 0 bases, and 11 bases separated the two germline ends. CDR3 length equals 15 residues. Germline V lookup: CDR1 SGHDN, CDR2 FVKESK. CDR3 residues: CASSHPEPMNTEAFF. CDR3 nucleotide sequence: TGTGCCAGCAGCCACCCTGAGCCTATGAACACTGAAGCTTTCTTT.

This chain connects TRBV29-1 to TRBJ2-7; D is unclear. V gave up 6 bases and J gave up 2 bases, with 14 bases separating them. Germline V gene lookup returns CDR1 SQVTM and CDR2 ANQGSEA. The CDR3 sequence is 13 residues long. The CDR3 nucleotides read TGCAGCGTCGGAGATCGGAGTCCCTACGAGCAGTACTTC. Translated: CSVGDRSPYEQYF.